The entry that follows covers one TCR beta chain sequence. One junction end does not reproduce the germline sequence, and a read error may be involved. TCRdb ran MiXCR on the 5' RACE reads and lists one entry per CDR3 protein. The table has about 55,000 distinct CDR3 sequences, more than 20% seen once. The CDR3 runs to 15 residues. The germline CDR1 and CDR2 sequences are SEHNR and FQNEAQ (reference sequence). Tregs were sorted as CD4+CD25+CD127-/low cells. The TCR comes from a female donor with breast cancer. Sequencing was carried out using tumor-infiltrating Tregs sorted from the breast tumor. This chain uses TRBV7-9 with TRBJ2-1, with 7 bases lining up with TRBD1. CDR3 DNA sequence: TGTGCCAGCAGCCCACAGGGGCCCTCCTACAGTGAGCAGTTCTTC. This gives the protein CASSPQGPSYSEQFF.